The clone carrying this TCR beta chain occurred a few times. The data were obtained in a study of blood T cell repertoires in COVID-19. Overall study: COVID-19 samples, acute and convalescent, were from the United States, Italy and Spain. Sample material is recorded as cDNA or gDNA derived from T cells, B-cell-depleted T cells, or PBMCs.

Original data processing: Cell counts per sample came from amplifying reference gene primers. Profiled with immunoSEQ multiplex PCR; TCRdb holds only in-frame clones, not every one. That table supplies the V and J calls and clone size; D and trimming were determined from the DNA. The sample lists about 48,000 clones; about 86% were seen once. V gave up 5 bases and J gave up 7 bases, with 11 bases separating them. The germline gives CDR1 SGHTA, CDR2 FQGNSA. The CDR3 loop spans 13 amino acids. V usage is TRBV7-2 and J usage is TRBJ1-4; a possible D gene is TRBD1 (5 bases). Material for sequencing was peripheral blood. The TCR originated in a woman older than 75 with acute or convalescent COVID-19. The DNA for the CDR3 is TGTGCCAGCAGCCCAGGGAGGGTTGAAAAACTGTTTTTT. As protein: CASSPGRVEKLFF.